These T cell receptor beta chains were read from a single sample in a study of T cells in Graves' hyperthyroidism and ophthalmopathy. TCRdb reanalysed the multiplex PCR reads using MiXCR and keeps one entry per CDR3 protein. Among more than 300,000 distinct CDR3 sequences listed, less than 20% were seen once. Sequenced: blood. The origin of the receptors is a man between 18 and 35 years old with Graves' ophthalmopathy. CDR3s include the opening cysteine and the closing phenylalanine or tryptophan. A D gene is named only where the DNA matches it firmly. Size values are once, few and many counts, or a class for expanded clones, and some rows have none.

clone size,D gene,CDR3 length,J gene,V gene,CDR3 DNA,CDR3 protein
NA,TRBD2,13,TRBJ2-1,TRBV20-1,TGCAGTGCTAGGGGGGCGGGGGGGCGAGAGCAGTTCTTC,CSARGAGGREQFF
many,NA,12,TRBJ2-5,TRBV20-1,TGCAGTGCTAGTGTGGGTCAAGAGACCCAGTACTTC,CSASVGQETQYF
many,NA,12,TRBJ1-5,TRBV28,TGTGCCCATTCTAGCGGTTATCAGCCCCAGCATTTT,CAHSSGYQPQHF
many,TRBD1,15,TRBJ1-2,TRBV24-1,TGTGCCACCAGTGCCTTGGACAGGGAACCTTTTGGCTACACCTTC,CATSALDREPFGYTF
few,NA,15,TRBJ2-7,TRBV20-1,TGCAGTGCTAGAGCCCCGACATTAAGCTCCTACGAGCAGTACTTC,CSARAPTLSSYEQYF
many,NA,14,TRBJ2-1,TRBV7-9,TGTGCCAGCAGCTTAGGCAGGTCTGGGTATGAGCAGTTCTTC,CASSLGRSGYEQFF
many,NA,13,TRBJ1-1,TRBV7-8,TGTGCCAGCAGCCATAGTAGTAGGACTGAAGCTTTCTTT,CASSHSSRTEAFF
NA,TRBD1,14,TRBJ1-3,TRBV28,TGTGCCAGCAGACAGGGGGCATATGGAAACACCATATATTTT,CASRQGAYGNTIYF
few,NA,15,TRBJ1-6,TRBV4-1,TGCGCCAGCAGCCAAGGGGACATAAGCAATTCACCCCTCCACTTT,CASSQGDISNSPLHF
NA,NA,17,TRBJ2-1,TRBV10-1,TGCGCCAGCAGTGCGGGTGAAGGGGTCGGCCCATACAATGAGCAGTTCTTC,CASSAGEGVGPYNEQFF
few,NA,15,TRBJ1-5,TRBV6-5,TGTGCCAGCAGTTACTCCGTTCAGGCCAATCAGCCCCAGCATTTT,CASSYSVQANQPQHF
many,NA,13,TRBJ1-2,TRBV12-3/TRBV12-4,TGTGCCAGCAGCCTCGACGGGGGGCGAGGCTACACCTTC,CASSLDGGRGYTF
once,NA,14,TRBJ1-1,TRBV3-1,TGTGCCAGCAGCCCGGGGGGGAAGAACACTGAAGCCTTCTTT,CASSPGGKNTEAFF
many,TRBD2,14,TRBJ2-7,TRBV27,TGTGCCAGCAGTTTCGGCGGGGGGGCCTTAGAGCAGTACTTC,CASSFGGGALEQYF
NA,TRBD2,15,TRBJ2-1,TRBV7-2,TGTGCCAGCAGATTAGGGACTAGCGGGATCATTGAGCAGTTCTTC,CASRLGTSGIIEQFF
few,NA,15,TRBJ2-7,TRBV14,TGTGCCAGCAGCCAAGTTACGGGACAATGGGGCGAGCAGTACTTC,CASSQVTGQWGEQYF
many,TRBD1,15,TRBJ2-5,TRBV27,TGTGCCAGCAGTCCCGAGACAGGGGTTGGAGAGACCCAGTACTTC,CASSPETGVGETQYF
many,TRBD2,15,TRBJ2-5,TRBV2,TGTGCCAGCAGTCCCACTAGCGGGGGGACGGAGACCCAGTACTTC,CASSPTSGGTETQYF
few,NA,15,TRBJ1-5,TRBV15,TGTGCCACCAGCAGAGATGTTGGGAGCTTACAGCCCCAGCATTTT,CATSRDVGSLQPQHF
NA,TRBD2,15,TRBJ2-1,TRBV7-2,TGTGCCAGCAGCTTAGGCGGGGGGGTCTCCTACGAGCAGTTCTTC,CASSLGGGVSYEQFF